Listed here are 7 T cell receptor beta chains from one sample, sequenced in a study of shared clonotypes between healthy human individuals. This table comes from immunoSEQ multiplex PCR, and its TCRdb copy is limited to in-frame clones, with some not included. The data hold roughly 650,000 clones, with approximately 96% observed a single time. Selected positively for CCR7 and CD45RO-negative, naive CD8 cells excluded terminally differentiated effector memory CD45RA+ cells. The sample comprised naive CD8+ T cells sorted from blood. Receptors were obtained from a woman aged 30 to 39 in good health.

The J gene is TRBJ1-1, the V gene TRBV15; maybe TRBD1 (5 bases). This CDR3 spans 16 amino acids. The germline V gene has CDR1 LNHNV and CDR2 YYDKDF (reference sequence). Deletions cut 0 bases from V and 7 bases from J, with 18 bases between. CDR3 DNA sequence: TGTGCCACCAGCAGAGAAAAAGGCAGGGAGTTTTTTGAAGCTTTCTTT. It encodes CATSREKGREFFEAFF.

This sequence joins TRBV7-9 and TRBJ2-5, with D perhaps matching TRBD2 (6 bases). The DNA end is a closer match to TRBJ2-7, so the J assignment may be wrong. The CDR3 sequence is 15 residues long. Germline V gene sequence: CDR1 SEHNR, CDR2 FQNEAQ (reference sequence). DNA for the CDR3: TGTGCCAGCAGCTTAATCCCTAGCGCTAGCTACGAGCAGTACTTC. Translated, it gives CASSLIPSASYEQYF.

V usage is TRBV19 and J usage is TRBJ2-7; a possible D gene is TRBD1 (6 bases). The CDR3 runs to 15 residues. V dropped 2 bases and J dropped 3 bases, with 14 bases sitting between them. CDR1 is LNHDA and CDR2 is SQIVND in the germline V gene (reference sequence). CDR3 sequence (DNA): TGTGCCAGTAGTATATCTTTCAGGGGTAACTACGAGCAGTACTTC. It translates to CASSISFRGNYEQYF.

The chain employs TRBV7-2 and TRBJ2-7, with a weak D call TRBD2 (5 bases). CDR1 is SGHTA and CDR2 is FQGNSA in the germline V gene. Trimming took 2 bases from V and 4 from J, leaving 12 bases between them. The CDR3 has 14 residues. The CDR3 sequence is CASSLTGIFYEQYF. The DNA for the CDR3 is TGTGCCAGCAGCTTAACCGGGATCTTTTACGAGCAGTACTTC.

V usage is TRBV5-6 and J usage is TRBJ1-5, with D tentatively TRBD1 (5 bases). The germline V and J ends were trimmed by 4 bases and 6 bases, with 20 bases remaining between them. The germline V gene encodes CDR1 SGHDT and CDR2 YYEEEE. CDR3 size: 16 residues. The chain's CDR3 is CASSPFPGNSSQPQHF. In nucleotides, the CDR3 is TGTGCCAGCAGCCCCTTCCCAGGGAATAGTAGTCAGCCCCAGCATTTT.

The chain combines TRBV27 with TRBJ2-7; 10 bases are shared with TRBD1. CDR3 length: 14 residues. The germline gives CDR1 MNHEY, CDR2 SMNVEV (reference sequence). With 5 bases clipped from V and 0 bases from J, the junction kept 1 base outside the gene matches. The DNA of the CDR3 is TGTGCCAGCAGTGACAGGGGGCCCTCCTACGAGCAGTACTTC. Protein sequence: CASSDRGPSYEQYF.

Notes on this clone: Additional DNA sequences in this sample encode the identical CDR3. The chain joins TRBV27 to TRBJ2-7, with D hard to call. V lost 3 bases and J lost 0, with 9 bases in between. CDR1 and CDR2 (germline): MNHEY, SMNVEV (reference sequence). The CDR3 consists of 14 residues. The CDR3 reads CASSFSDSSYEQYF. DNA for the CDR3: TGTGCCAGCAGTTTTAGTGATTCCTCCTACGAGCAGTACTTC.